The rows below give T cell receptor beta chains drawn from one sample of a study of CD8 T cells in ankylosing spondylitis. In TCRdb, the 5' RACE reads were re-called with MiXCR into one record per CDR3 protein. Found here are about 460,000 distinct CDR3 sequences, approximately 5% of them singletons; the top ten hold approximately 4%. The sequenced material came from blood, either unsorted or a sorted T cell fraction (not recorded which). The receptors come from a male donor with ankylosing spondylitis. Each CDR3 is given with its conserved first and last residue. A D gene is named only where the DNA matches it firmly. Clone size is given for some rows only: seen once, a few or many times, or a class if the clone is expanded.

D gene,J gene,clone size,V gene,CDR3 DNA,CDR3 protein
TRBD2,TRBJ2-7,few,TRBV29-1,TGCAGCGTTCAACTAGCGGGTAACTACGAGCAGTACTTC,CSVQLAGNYEQYF
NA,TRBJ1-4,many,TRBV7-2,TGTGCCAGCAGCTCAGGGGACAATAATGAAAAACTGTTTTTT,CASSSGDNNEKLFF
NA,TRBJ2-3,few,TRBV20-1,TGCAGTGCAAAGCCTCCGGGGGATACGCAGTATTTT,CSAKPPGDTQYF
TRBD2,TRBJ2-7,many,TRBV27,TGTGCCAGCAGTTCTAAAGCGGGAGGCTACGAGCAGTACTTC,CASSSKAGGYEQYF
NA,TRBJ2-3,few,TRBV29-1,TGCAGCGTTGCGCGACAGACAGATACGCAGTATTTT,CSVARQTDTQYF
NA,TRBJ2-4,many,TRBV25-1,TGTGCCAGCAGTCCAACGACAGGAAAAAACATTCAGTACTTC,CASSPTTGKNIQYF
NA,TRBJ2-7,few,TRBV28,TGTGCCAGCAGTTTAGGAGACAGGTCGTATCGGTCCGAGCAGTACTTC,CASSLGDRSYRSEQYF
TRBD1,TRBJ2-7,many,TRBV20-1,TGCAGTGCTCCTCGACGGGACAGGAGCTCCTACGAGCAGTACTTC,CSAPRRDRSSYEQYF
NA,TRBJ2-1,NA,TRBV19,TGTGCCAGTAGTATCGAGGCCCGGCGGCTACCCAACAATGAGCAGTTCTTC,CASSIEARRLPNNEQFF
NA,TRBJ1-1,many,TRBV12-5,TGTGCTAGTGCCCCGGCATGGAACACTGAAGCTTTCTTT,CASAPAWNTEAFF
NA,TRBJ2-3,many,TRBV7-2,TGTGCCAGCAGCTTTAGGGATACGCAGTATTTT,CASSFRDTQYF
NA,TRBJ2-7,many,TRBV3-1,TGTGCCAGCAGCCAATTCATTAGCTCCTACGAGCAGTACTTC,CASSQFISSYEQYF
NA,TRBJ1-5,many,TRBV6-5,TGTGCCAGCAGTTTTATGGAGAGGGATCAGCCCCAGCATTTT,CASSFMERDQPQHF
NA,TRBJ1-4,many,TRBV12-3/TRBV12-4,TGTGCCAGCAGTTTACAGGGTCAAGAAAAACTGTTTTTT,CASSLQGQEKLFF
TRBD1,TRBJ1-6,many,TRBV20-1,TGCAGTGCCGAGGACAGGGCTTGGTCACCCCTCCACTTT,CSAEDRAWSPLHF
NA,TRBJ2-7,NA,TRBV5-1,TGCGCCAGCAGCTTGCAAACGACTAACTACGAGCAGTACTTC,CASSLQTTNYEQYF
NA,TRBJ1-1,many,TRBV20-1,TGCAGTGCTAGAGCCGTCGTCCCGAACACTGAAGCTTTCTTT,CSARAVVPNTEAFF
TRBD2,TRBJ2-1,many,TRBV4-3,TGCGCCAGCAGCCAAGATAGCCTAGCGGGGGGGAGAGAGCAGTTCTTC,CASSQDSLAGGREQFF
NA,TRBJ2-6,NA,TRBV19,TGTGCCAGTAGTATCTTAGGGGCTGCTGGGGCCAACGTCCTGACTTTC,CASSILGAAGANVLTF
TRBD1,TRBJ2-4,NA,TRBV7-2,TGTGCCAGCAGCTTACAGAAGAACAGGGGGCCTCACATTCAGTACTTC,CASSLQKNRGPHIQYF
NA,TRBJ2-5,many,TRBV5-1,TGCGCCAGCAGCCCCTCGTTGGTCACCGGGGAGACCCAGTACTTC,CASSPSLVTGETQYF
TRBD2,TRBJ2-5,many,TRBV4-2,TGTGCCAGCAGCCACCCAGGACTAGCGGGGGGGAGGGAGACCCAGTACTTC,CASSHPGLAGGRETQYF
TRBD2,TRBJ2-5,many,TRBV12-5,TGTGCTAGCGGTGCAGGGGTGGCTAGCGGGAGACAAGAGACCCAGTACTTC,CASGAGVASGRQETQYF
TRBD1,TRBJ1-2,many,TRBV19,TGTGCCAGTACCGGGACAGGGTTCCATGGCTACACCTTC,CASTGTGFHGYTF
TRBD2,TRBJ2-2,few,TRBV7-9,TGTGCCAGCAGCTTTTCGGGAGGTTGGGACACCGGGGAGCTGTTTTTT,CASSFSGGWDTGELFF
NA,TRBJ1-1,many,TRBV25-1,TGTGCCAGCAGGGTGGGACGGCGCACTGAAGCTTTCTTT,CASRVGRRTEAFF
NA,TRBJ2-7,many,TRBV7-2,TGTGCCAGCAGCCGGCGGGGCAACGAGCAGTACTTC,CASSRRGNEQYF
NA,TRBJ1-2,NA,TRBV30,TGTGCCTGGAGTGTAGTGTATGGCTACACCTTC,CAWSVVYGYTF
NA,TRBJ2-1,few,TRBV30,TGTGCCTGGAGTGTGTTCAGATACAATGAGCAGTTCTTC,CAWSVFRYNEQFF
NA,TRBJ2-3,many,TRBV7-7,TGTGCTAGCAGCCCAATCCGGTTGGATACGCAGTATTTT,CASSPIRLDTQYF
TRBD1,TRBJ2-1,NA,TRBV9,TGTGCCAGCAGCGTACAGGGGGCATACAATGAGCAGTTCTTC,CASSVQGAYNEQFF